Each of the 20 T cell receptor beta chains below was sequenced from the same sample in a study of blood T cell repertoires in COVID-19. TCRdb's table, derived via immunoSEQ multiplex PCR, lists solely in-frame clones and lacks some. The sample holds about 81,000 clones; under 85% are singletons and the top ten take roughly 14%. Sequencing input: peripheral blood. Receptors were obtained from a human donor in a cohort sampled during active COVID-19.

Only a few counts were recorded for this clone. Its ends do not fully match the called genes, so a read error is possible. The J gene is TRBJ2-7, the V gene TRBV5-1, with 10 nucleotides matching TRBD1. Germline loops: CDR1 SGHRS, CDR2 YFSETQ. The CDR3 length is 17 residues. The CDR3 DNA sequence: TGCGCCAGCAGCGATGGTCGGGGACAGGGGCCCTCACGCGAGAGAAGGTTC. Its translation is CASSDGRGQGPSRERRF.

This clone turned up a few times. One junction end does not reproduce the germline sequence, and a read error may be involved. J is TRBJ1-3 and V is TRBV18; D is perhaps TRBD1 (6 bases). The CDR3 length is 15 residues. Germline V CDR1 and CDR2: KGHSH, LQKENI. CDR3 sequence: CASTPDRNSGNTIYF. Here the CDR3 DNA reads TGTGCCAGCACACCGGACAGAAACTCTGGAAACACCATATATTTT.

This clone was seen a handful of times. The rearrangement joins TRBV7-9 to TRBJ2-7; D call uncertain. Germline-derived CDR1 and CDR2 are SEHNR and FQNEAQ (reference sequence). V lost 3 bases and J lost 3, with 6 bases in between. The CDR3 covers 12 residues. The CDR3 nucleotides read TGTGCCAGCAGCTTCGGTCACTACGAGCAGTACTTC. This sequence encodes CASSFGHYEQYF.

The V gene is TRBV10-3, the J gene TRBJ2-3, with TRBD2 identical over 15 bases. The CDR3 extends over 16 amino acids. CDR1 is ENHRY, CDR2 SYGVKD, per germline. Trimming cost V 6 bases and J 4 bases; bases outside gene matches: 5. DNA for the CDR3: TGTGCCATCAGGGGACTAGCGGGGGGCGATGCAGATACGCAGTATTTT. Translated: CAIRGLAGGDADTQYF.

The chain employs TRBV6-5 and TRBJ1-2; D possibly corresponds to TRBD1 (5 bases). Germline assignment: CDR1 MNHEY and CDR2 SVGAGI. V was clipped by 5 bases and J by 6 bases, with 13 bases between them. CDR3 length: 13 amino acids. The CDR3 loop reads CASSPSGGNGYTF. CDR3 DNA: TGTGCCAGCAGTCCCTCCGGGGGAAATGGCTACACCTTC.

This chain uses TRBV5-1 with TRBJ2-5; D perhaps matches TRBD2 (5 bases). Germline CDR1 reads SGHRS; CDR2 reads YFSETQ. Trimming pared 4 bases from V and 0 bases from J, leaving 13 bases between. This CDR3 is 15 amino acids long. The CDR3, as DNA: TGCGCCAGCAGCCGGGGAACACGATACCAAGAGACCCAGTACTTC. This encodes CASSRGTRYQETQYF. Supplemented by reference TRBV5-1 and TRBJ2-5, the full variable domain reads KAGVTQTPRYLIKTRGQQVTLSCSPISGHRSVSWYQQTPGQGLQFLFEYFSETQRNKGNFPGRFSGRQFSNSRSEMNVSTLELGDSALYLCASSRGTRYQETQYFGPGTRLLVL.

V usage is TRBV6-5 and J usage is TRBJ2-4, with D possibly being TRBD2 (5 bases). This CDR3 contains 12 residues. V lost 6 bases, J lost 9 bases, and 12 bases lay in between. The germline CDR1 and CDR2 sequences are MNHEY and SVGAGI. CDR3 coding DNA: TGTGCCAGCAGGGACTGGTCGGTCATTCAGTACTTC. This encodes CASRDWSVIQYF.

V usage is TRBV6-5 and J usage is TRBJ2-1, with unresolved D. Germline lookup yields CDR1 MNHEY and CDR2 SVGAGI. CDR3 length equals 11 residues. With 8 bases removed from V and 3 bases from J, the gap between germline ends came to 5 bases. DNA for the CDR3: TGTGCCAGCGCGCTCTACAATGAGCAGTTCTTC. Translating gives CASALYNEQFF.

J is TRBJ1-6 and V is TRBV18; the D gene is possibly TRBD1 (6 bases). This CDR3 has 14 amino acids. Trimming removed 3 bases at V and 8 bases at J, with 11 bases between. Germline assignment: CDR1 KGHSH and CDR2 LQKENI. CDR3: CASSPTGNDSPLHF. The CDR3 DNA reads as TGTGCCAGCTCACCCACAGGGAATGATTCACCCCTCCACTTT.

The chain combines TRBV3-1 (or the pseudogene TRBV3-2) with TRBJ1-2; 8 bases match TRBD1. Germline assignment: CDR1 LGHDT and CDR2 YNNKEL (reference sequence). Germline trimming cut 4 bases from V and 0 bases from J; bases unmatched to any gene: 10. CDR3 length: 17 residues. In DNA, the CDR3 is TGTGCCAGCAGCCCGCAACCTGGACAGGGCCCTAACTATGGCTACACCTTC. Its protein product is CASSPQPGQGPNYGYTF.

The CDR3 spells CASRETGTGSLNTEAFF. CDR3 DNA sequence: TGTGCCAGCAGAGAAACCGGGACAGGGTCCTTGAACACTGAAGCTTTCTTT. This rearrangement joins TRBV6-1 to TRBJ1-1, with 9 bases lining up with TRBD1. The trim removed 6 bases at V and 0 bases at J, leaving 11 bases unmatched. The CDR3 loop spans 17 amino acids. CDR1 MNHNS and CDR2 SASEGT come from the germline V gene.

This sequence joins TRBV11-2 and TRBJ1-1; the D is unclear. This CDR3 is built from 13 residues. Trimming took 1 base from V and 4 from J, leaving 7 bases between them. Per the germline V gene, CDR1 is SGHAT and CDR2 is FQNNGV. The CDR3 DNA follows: TGTGCCAGCAGCTTAGGGGAGTTCACTGAAGCTTTCTTT. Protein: CASSLGEFTEAFF.

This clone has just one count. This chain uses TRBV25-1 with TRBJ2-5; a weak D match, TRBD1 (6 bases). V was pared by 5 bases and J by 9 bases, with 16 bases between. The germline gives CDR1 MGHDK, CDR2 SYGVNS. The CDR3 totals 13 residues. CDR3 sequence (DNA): TGTGCCAGCAGTTCAAAGATACAGGGTGCCCAGTACTTC. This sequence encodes CASSSKIQGAQYF.

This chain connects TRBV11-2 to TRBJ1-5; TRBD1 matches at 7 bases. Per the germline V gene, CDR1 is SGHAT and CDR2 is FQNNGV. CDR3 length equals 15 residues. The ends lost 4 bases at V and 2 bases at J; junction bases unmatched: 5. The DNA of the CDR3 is TGTGCCAGCAGCTCAAGAACAGGGGGCAATCAGCCCCAGCATTTT. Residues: CASSSRTGGNQPQHF.

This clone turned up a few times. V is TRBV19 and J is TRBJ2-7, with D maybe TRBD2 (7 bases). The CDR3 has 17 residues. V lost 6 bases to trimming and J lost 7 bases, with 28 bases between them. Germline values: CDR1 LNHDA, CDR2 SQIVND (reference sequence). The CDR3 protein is CASSPRLGGQGWEEQYF. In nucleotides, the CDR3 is TGTGCCAGTAGCCCGCGCCTCGGGGGGCAGGGATGGGAAGAGCAGTACTTC.

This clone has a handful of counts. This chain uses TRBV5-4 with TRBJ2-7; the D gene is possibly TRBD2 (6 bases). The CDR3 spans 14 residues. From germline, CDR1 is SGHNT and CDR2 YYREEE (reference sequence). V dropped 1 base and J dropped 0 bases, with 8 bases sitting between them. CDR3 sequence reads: CASSLRGTSYEQYF. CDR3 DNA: TGTGCCAGCAGCTTGCGGGGGACCTCCTACGAGCAGTACTTC.

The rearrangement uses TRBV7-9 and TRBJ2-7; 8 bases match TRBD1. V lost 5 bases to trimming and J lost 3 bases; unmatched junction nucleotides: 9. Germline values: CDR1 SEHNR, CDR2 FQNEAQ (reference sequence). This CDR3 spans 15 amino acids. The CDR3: CASSPEAGGFYEQYF. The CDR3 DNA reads TGTGCCAGCAGCCCGGAGGCAGGGGGCTTCTACGAGCAGTACTTC. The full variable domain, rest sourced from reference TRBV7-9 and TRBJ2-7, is DTGVSQNPRHKITKRGQNVTFRCDPISEHNRLYWYRQTLGQGPEFLTYFQNEAQLEKSRLLSDRFSAERPKGSFSTLEIQRTEQGDSAMYLCASSPEAGGFYEQYFGPGTRLTVT.

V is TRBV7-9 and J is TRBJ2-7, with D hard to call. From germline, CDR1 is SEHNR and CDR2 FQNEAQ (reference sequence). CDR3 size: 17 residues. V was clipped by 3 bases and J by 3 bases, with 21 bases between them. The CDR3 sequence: CASSFNDGRPRSYEQYF. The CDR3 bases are TGTGCCAGCAGCTTTAACGACGGTAGGCCGAGGAGCTACGAGCAGTACTTC.

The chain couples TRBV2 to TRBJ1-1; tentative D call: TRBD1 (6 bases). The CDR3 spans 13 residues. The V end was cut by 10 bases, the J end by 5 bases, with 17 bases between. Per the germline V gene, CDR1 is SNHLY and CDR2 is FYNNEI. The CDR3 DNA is TGTGCCACTTCCGAAACAGGGAAGACTGAAGCTTTCTTT. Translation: CATSETGKTEAFF.

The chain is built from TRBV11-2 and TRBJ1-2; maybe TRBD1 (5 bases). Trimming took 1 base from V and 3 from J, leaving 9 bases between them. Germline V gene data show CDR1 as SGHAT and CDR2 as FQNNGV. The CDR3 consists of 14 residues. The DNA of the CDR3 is TGTGCCAGCAGCTTAGCAGGGTCTGACTATGGCTACACCTTC. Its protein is CASSLAGSDYGYTF.